The present T cell receptor beta chain was sequenced within a study of blood T cell repertoires in COVID-19. Germline CDR1 reads KGHSH; CDR2 reads LQKENI. Deletions cut 5 bases from V and 3 bases from J, with 17 bases between. CDR3 size: 16 residues. The authors' processing: Quantification of nucleated cells was approximated via reference gene primer amplification. Repertoires were generated with immunoSEQ multiplex PCR, while TCRdb's copy carries only in-frame clones and drops some. That table supplies the V and J calls and clone size; D and trimming were determined from the DNA. There are approximately 260,000 clones in the sample; about 91% occur only once, and approximately 5% lies in the top ten.

The sequenced sample was peripheral blood. The sequence derives from a woman between 35 and 50 years old who had recovered from COVID-19. This chain uses TRBV18 with TRBJ1-3, with D unclear. The CDR3 is CASSSTGPGNGNTIYF. As DNA, the CDR3 is TGTGCCAGCTCATCCACGGGTCCGGGGAATGGAAACACCATATATTTT.